The clone carrying this T cell receptor beta chain showed up many times. The target antigen is unknown. Indicated time point: newly diagnosed GD, antithyroid drugs for less than 3 months. Following extraction of RNA from PBMCs, that RNA was used to make the TCR library. The sample comes from a study of regulatory T cells in long-lasting Graves disease. The CDR3 totals 15 residues. V lost 6 bases and J lost 3, with 14 bases in between. Germline CDR1 is MNHNS and CDR2 is SASEGT. Study-level findings and limits: Patients whose Graves' disease persisted exhibited lower TCR diversity than those newly diagnosed.

Both iRepertoire HTBI primers and Arm-PCR of CDR3 regions were used to build the TCR beta libraries. MiXCR was run by TCRdb on the multiplex PCR reads, yielding one entry per CDR3 protein. The sample lists fewer than 650,000 distinct CDR3 sequences; under 20% were seen once. This sample also belongs to another study, concerning T cells in Graves' hyperthyroidism and ophthalmopathy. That work adds: Among clonotypes expanded in thyroid above 0.001, most were also found in blood.

Sequencing was performed on peripheral blood mononuclear cells (PBMCs), taken at new diagnosis, from a patient treated with antithyroid drugs. V is TRBV6-1 and J is TRBJ2-2; TRBD2 is a possible D gene (6 bases). The sequence came from a woman aged 30 to 39 with Graves disease. CDR3 nucleotide sequence: TGTGCCAGCAGAGCCCCGGGACTCCACACCGGGGAGCTGTTTTTT. Encoded protein: CASRAPGLHTGELFF.